This T cell receptor (beta chain) was sequenced for a study of vaccination effects on CD4 cells after COVID-19. The method was immunoSEQ multiplex PCR; TCRdb's version includes in-frame clones alone and lacks a portion of them. The sample carries some 46,000 clones, less than 85% recorded once. Scientists isolated CD4+ T cells after a roughly nine-day culture period ended. The person had a PCR-confirmed SARS-CoV-2 infection during March to December 2020. Vaccination of participants consisted of two doses of either the BNT162b2 or mRNA-1273 vaccine. Regarding this clone: As yet, its antigen is unknown.

The origin of this receptor is a human donor who had a prior SARS-CoV-2 infection. The sample was CD4+ T cells from PBMCs cultured without peptide, taken after COVID-19 vaccination.

In DNA, the CDR3 is TGTGCCAGCACCACGGACAGGGCTATTGGAAACACCATATATTTT. Amino acids: CASTTDRAIGNTIYF. The chain joins TRBV2 to TRBJ1-3; 8 bases fit TRBD1. Germline loops: CDR1 SNHLY, CDR2 FYNNEI. V shed 7 bases and J 3 bases; nucleotides not matched to a gene: 8. The CDR3 sequence is 15 residues long.